This entry is about one T cell receptor (beta chain). Trimming stripped 0 bases from V and 10 bases from J, with 10 bases between. The CDR3 loop spans 13 amino acids. Looked up from germline, CDR1 is KGHSH and CDR2 is LQKENI. The entry originates in a study of shared clonotypes between healthy human individuals. Profiled with immunoSEQ multiplex PCR; TCRdb holds only in-frame clones, not every one. The sample has about 450,000 clones; 70% to 80% are singletons. Recent vaccinations or acute infections were absent in the healthy HIV-negative adult donors. The rearrangement links TRBV18 to TRBJ2-1; no firm D call. This clonotype was sampled from a woman between 40 and 50 years old in good health. Some clones in this sample may be carry-over from other donors' samples. The sequencing sample was made of PBMCs. The CDR3 DNA sequence: TGTGCCAGCTCACCACCGGCAGCAGACGAGCAGTTCTTC. It codes for CASSPPAADEQFF.